This is a list of T cell receptor beta chains from one sample in a study of blood T cell repertoires in COVID-19. Some clones are missing from TCRdb's copy, which holds only in-frame ones; the method was immunoSEQ multiplex PCR. The sample holds about 3,500 clones, 60% to 75% seen once. The material sequenced was peripheral blood. Source of these receptors: a man in his sixties or seventies with active COVID-19. The CDR3 runs from the conserved cysteine through the conserved F or W. Fields, in order: J gene, D gene, V gene, clone size, CDR3 protein, CDR3 DNA. A D gene is named only where the DNA matches it firmly. Clone sizes are given selectively: once, few, many, or a class where the clone is expanded.

TRBJ2-7 | NA | TRBV5-1 | NA | CASSHSPTSHSYEQYF | TGCGCCAGCAGCCATTCCCCTACTAGTCATTCCTACGAGCAGTACTTC
TRBJ2-2 | TRBD1 | TRBV9 | medium-sized | CASSPRFKGATGELFF | TGTGCCAGCAGCCCGAGATTTAAGGGGGCCACCGGGGAGCTGTTTTTT
TRBJ1-1 | NA | TRBV5-4 | few | CASSTSRGQTEAFF | TGTGCCAGCAGCACTTCCAGGGGACAAACTGAAGCTTTCTTT
TRBJ2-7 | TRBD1 | TRBV19 | few | CASSMGTGNFYEQYF | TGTGCCAGTAGTATGGGGACAGGAAATTTCTACGAGCAGTACTTC
TRBJ2-7 | NA | TRBV28 | large | CASSLSPGIYYEQYF | TGTGCCAGCAGTTTATCCCCAGGGATATACTACGAGCAGTACTTC
TRBJ2-1 | NA | TRBV9 | NA | CASSGRTVALYNEQFF | TGTGCCAGCAGTGGGCGGACAGTAGCCCTCTACAATGAGCAGTTCTTC
TRBJ1-1 | NA | TRBV7-3 | NA | CASSLMSTTEAFF | TGTGCCAGCAGCTTAATGTCTACCACTGAAGCTTTCTTT
TRBJ1-5 | TRBD1 | TRBV27 | few | CASSTWDSKNQPQHF | TGTGCCAGCAGTACCTGGGACAGCAAAAATCAGCCCCAGCATTTT
TRBJ2-2 | TRBD2 | TRBV7-2 | NA | CASSLGLAGGNTGELFF | TGTGCCAGCAGCCTAGGACTAGCGGGAGGAAACACCGGGGAGCTGTTTTTT
TRBJ2-7 | TRBD1 | TRBV6-4 | NA | CASATGDGYEQYF | TGTGCCAGCGCCACAGGGGACGGCTACGAGCAGTACTTC
TRBJ1-6 | NA | TRBV11-2 | few | CASSPEVRSLLHF | TGTGCCAGCAGCCCTGAGGTCCGATCCCTCCTCCACTTT
TRBJ2-3 | NA | TRBV11-3 | NA | CASSPGLSTDTQYF | TGTGCCAGCAGCCCGGGACTGAGCACAGATACGCAGTATTTT
TRBJ2-5 | NA | TRBV7-8 | NA | CASSLDSSRRETQYF | TGTGCCAGCAGCTTAGATTCTAGCCGGCGCGAGACCCAGTACTTC
TRBJ1-6 | NA | TRBV7-9 | NA | CASSSGWPNSPLHF | TGTGCCAGCAGCTCAGGGTGGCCCAATTCACCCCTCCACTTT
TRBJ1-2 | TRBD1 | TRBV6-5 | NA | CASSPGQGANYGYTF | TGTGCCAGCAGTCCCGGACAGGGGGCTAACTATGGCTACACCTTC
TRBJ2-3 | TRBD2 | TRBV4-3 | NA | CASSQDGRGGAGAVDTQYF | TGCGCCAGCAGCCAAGATGGGCGCGGAGGAGCGGGAGCTGTAGATACGCAGTATTTT
TRBJ2-3 | TRBD2 | TRBV12-3/TRBV12-4 | few | CASSRLARDTQYF | TGTGCCAGCAGTCGACTAGCGAGAGATACGCAGTATTTT
TRBJ2-1 | NA | TRBV5-1 | NA | CASSLTSGYEQFF | TGCGCCAGCAGCTTGACGAGCGGATATGAGCAGTTCTTC
TRBJ2-7 | TRBD1 | TRBV6-5 | once | CASSFRLGTGGHEQYF | TGTGCCAGCAGTTTTAGGTTAGGGACAGGGGGCCACGAGCAGTACTTC
TRBJ1-2 | NA | TRBV6-1 | NA | CASSESRNYGYTF | TGTGCCAGCAGTGAAAGCCGGAACTATGGCTACACCTTC
TRBJ2-5 | NA | TRBV7-9 | NA | CASSLAGVETQYF | TGTGCCAGCAGCTTAGCGGGAGTGGAGACCCAGTACTTC
TRBJ1-6 | NA | TRBV5-1 | NA | CASSRGGATGSSPLHF | TGCGCCAGCAGCCGGGGGGGCGCGACCGGTTCTTCACCCCTCCACTTT
TRBJ2-1 | TRBD2 | TRBV3-1/TRBV3-2 | once | CASSQGTSSKQFF | TGTGCCAGCAGCCAAGGGACTAGCAGCAAGCAGTTCTTC
TRBJ1-2 | NA | TRBV12-3/TRBV12-4 | NA | CASCRTEYYGYTF | TGTGCCAGCTGTCGGACAGAGTACTATGGCTACACCTTC
TRBJ1-1 | NA | TRBV12-3/TRBV12-4 | NA | CASSTGKEAFF | TGTGCCAGCAGTACAGGGAAGGAAGCTTTCTTT
TRBJ2-1 | TRBD2 | TRBV30 | few | CAWSGALGTSGVYNEQFF | TGTGCCTGGAGTGGGGCTTTAGGGACTAGCGGCGTCTACAATGAGCAGTTCTTC
TRBJ1-2 | NA | TRBV5-1 | NA | CASSLGTANTGGGYTF | TGCGCCAGCAGCCTTGGGACGGCTAACACCGGAGGGGGCTACACCTTC
TRBJ2-7 | TRBD2 | TRBV2 | NA | CASSFTGLAGESYEQYF | TGTGCCAGCAGTTTTACAGGACTAGCGGGGGAGTCCTACGAGCAGTACTTC
TRBJ2-7 | NA | TRBV6-5 | NA | CASSLGGSSYEQYF | TGTGCCAGCAGTTTGGGGGGAAGCTCCTACGAGCAGTACTTC
TRBJ1-1 | NA | TRBV9 | medium-sized | CASSPTENTEAFF | TGTGCCAGCAGCCCGACAGAGAACACTGAAGCTTTCTTT
TRBJ2-5 | TRBD1 | TRBV7-3 | NA | CASSFGQGTWETQYF | TGTGCCAGCAGCTTCGGACAGGGCACCTGGGAGACCCAGTACTTC
TRBJ2-1 | TRBD2 | TRBV10-3 | large | CAISSGGAVGQFF | TGTGCCATCAGTAGCGGGGGGGCCGTTGGGCAGTTCTTC
TRBJ2-1 | TRBD1 | TRBV4-3 | once | CASSVQGLGYNEQFF | TGCGCCAGCAGCGTACAGGGGTTGGGGTACAATGAGCAGTTCTTC
TRBJ2-7 | NA | TRBV27 | NA | CASSPQGYLGEQYF | TGTGCCAGCAGCCCCCAGGGTTATCTGGGCGAGCAGTACTTC
TRBJ2-1 | NA | TRBV27 | NA | CASSFSTNEQFF | TGTGCCAGCAGCTTTAGTACTAATGAGCAGTTCTTC
TRBJ2-5 | TRBD2 | TRBV10-3 | NA | CATGTSGSVGVETQYF | TGTGCCACCGGGACTAGCGGGAGCGTGGGCGTGGAGACCCAGTACTTC
TRBJ1-3 | TRBD1 | TRBV7-9 | NA | CASSPDRGSGNTIYF | TGTGCCAGCAGCCCGGACAGGGGTTCTGGAAACACCATATATTTT
TRBJ1-5 | NA | TRBV7-9 | once | CASSLVSAGSNQPQHF | TGTGCCAGCAGCTTAGTCTCGGCGGGTAGCAATCAGCCCCAGCATTTT
TRBJ1-1 | TRBD1 | TRBV18 | once | CASSVGTAVEAFF | TGTGCCAGCTCAGTCGGGACAGCAGTTGAAGCTTTCTTT
TRBJ1-3 | NA | TRBV29-1 | NA | CSASSLGAGNTIYF | TGCAGCGCCTCAAGTTTGGGCGCTGGAAACACCATATATTTT
TRBJ2-5 | TRBD1 | TRBV6-2/TRBV6-3 | NA | CASSVMGQLSTQYF | TGTGCCAGCAGCGTGATGGGACAGCTATCAACCCAGTACTTC
TRBJ1-2 | NA | TRBV6-5 | large | CATGDGANYGYTF | TGTGCCACTGGTGACGGAGCTAACTATGGCTACACCTTC
TRBJ2-1 | TRBD2 | TRBV27 | NA | CASSLRLAGGYNEQFF | TGTGCCAGCAGTTTAAGACTAGCGGGAGGCTACAATGAGCAGTTCTTC
TRBJ2-7 | NA | TRBV18 | few | CASSPPGTRIEQYF | TGTGCCAGCTCACCACCCGGGACTCGAATCGAGCAGTACTTC
TRBJ2-1 | NA | TRBV4-3 | few | CASSQDGGPANYNEQFF | TGCGCCAGCAGCCAAGATGGGGGCCCGGCTAACTACAATGAGCAGTTCTTC
TRBJ1-1 | TRBD1 | TRBV11-1 | medium-sized | CASSTWDRGLGSEAFF | TGTGCCAGCAGCACCTGGGACAGGGGGCTCGGGTCTGAAGCTTTCTTT
TRBJ2-7 | TRBD2 | TRBV5-8 | medium-sized | CASSLVSSGGGEQYF | TGTGCCAGCAGCTTGGTATCCAGCGGGGGAGGCGAGCAGTACTTC
TRBJ2-7 | TRBD2 | TRBV7-2 | NA | CASSLKAGVSEQYF | TGTGCCAGCAGCTTAAAAGCGGGAGTCAGCGAGCAGTACTTC
TRBJ2-3 | NA | TRBV2 | NA | CASSESGLDTDTQYF | TGTGCCAGCAGTGAATCGGGACTCGACACAGATACGCAGTATTTT
TRBJ2-3 | NA | TRBV10-3 | NA | CAISESPREDTQYF | TGTGCCATCAGTGAGTCCCCCCGGGAGGATACGCAGTATTTT